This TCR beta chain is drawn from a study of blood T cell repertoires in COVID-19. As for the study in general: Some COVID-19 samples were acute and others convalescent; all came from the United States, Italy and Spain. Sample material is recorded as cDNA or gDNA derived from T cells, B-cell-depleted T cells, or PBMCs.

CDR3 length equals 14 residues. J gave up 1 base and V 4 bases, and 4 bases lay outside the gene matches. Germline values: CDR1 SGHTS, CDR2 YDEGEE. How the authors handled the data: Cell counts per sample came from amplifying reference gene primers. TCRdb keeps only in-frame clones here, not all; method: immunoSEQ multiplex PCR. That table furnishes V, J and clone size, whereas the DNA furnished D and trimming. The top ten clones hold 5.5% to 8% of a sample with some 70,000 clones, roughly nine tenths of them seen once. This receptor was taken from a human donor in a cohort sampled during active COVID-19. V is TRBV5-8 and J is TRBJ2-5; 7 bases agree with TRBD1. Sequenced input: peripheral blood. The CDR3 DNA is TGTGCCAGCAGCCCTACAGGGGCCCAAGAGACCCAGTACTTC. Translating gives CASSPTGAQETQYF.